The 22 T cell receptor beta chains given below trace back to one sample, sequenced in a study of T cells after yellow fever vaccination (dated by TCRdb to about 2019). The library was produced with 5' RACE. The instrument was an Illumina NovaSeq 6000. TCRdb trimmed public reads at Q25 via fastp, called clones via MiXCR and kept in-frame beta chains. Identical CDR3 proteins give one entry, which carries the most common genes and DNA. A total of 200,000 to 300,000 distinct CDR3 sequences appear in this sample, roughly 3.5% of them only once. Approximately 18% of the sample is held by the ten biggest clonotypes. Reading the label with the study, this specimen's treatment or condition is: live attenuated yellow fever vaccine strain. The source was PBMCs, collected 15 days after the yellow fever booster vaccination. The receptors come from a man aged 18 to 30 who received the YFV17D yellow fever vaccine.

There are many counts of this clonotype. The chain uses TRBV5-5 and TRBJ2-2; no clear D. V dropped 1 base and J dropped 1 base, with 2 bases sitting between them. The germline V gene encodes CDR1 SGHKS and CDR2 YYEKEE (reference sequence). The CDR3 is 13 amino acids. CDR3 nucleotides: TGTGCCAGCAGCTTGTGGAACACCGGGGAGCTGTTTTTT. Amino acids: CASSLWNTGELFF.

This clonotype has just a few counts. The chain recombines TRBV5-4 with TRBJ1-1; D is unresolved. The germline V gene encodes CDR1 SGHNT and CDR2 YYREEE (reference sequence). The CDR3 length is 13 residues. V lost 0 bases to trimming and J lost 3 bases, with 6 bases between them. CDR3 coding DNA: TGTGCCAGCAGCTTGGACCCGCACACTGAAGCTTTCTTT. As protein: CASSLDPHTEAFF.

At least ten counts were recorded for this clonotype. This chain joins TRBV29-1 and TRBJ2-3; 8 positions match TRBD2. The V gene end was trimmed by 6 bases and the J gene end by 1 base; junction bases not matched to a gene: 0. The CDR3 loop spans 12 amino acids. From germline, CDR1 is SQVTM and CDR2 ANQGSEA. The CDR3 reads CSVRGGTDTQYF. The CDR3 nucleotides read TGCAGCGTGCGGGGGGGCACAGATACGCAGTATTTT.

This clonotype was recorded many times. V gene TRBV10-3 combines with J gene TRBJ2-3, with D tentatively TRBD1 or TRBD2 (6 bases each). The CDR3 loop spans 16 amino acids. V lost 1 base and J 2 bases, leaving 13 bases between the germline ends. Germline-derived CDR1 and CDR2 are ENHRY and SYGVKD. CDR3 loop: CAISEFFGGITDTQYF. Here the CDR3 DNA reads TGTGCCATCAGTGAGTTTTTCGGGGGCATCACAGATACGCAGTATTTT.

This clonotype was picked up many times. The chain employs TRBV4-2 and TRBJ1-1; D possibly corresponds to TRBD1 (6 bases). This CDR3 has 15 amino acids. V lost 2 bases to trimming and J lost 0 bases, with 10 bases between them. Germline V CDR1 and CDR2: LGHNA, YNFKEQ. The CDR3 is CASSQTGQLNTEAFF. CDR3 nucleotide sequence: TGTGCCAGCAGCCAAACTGGACAGCTGAACACTGAAGCTTTCTTT.

This clonotype was seen repeatedly, ten times or more. The chain links TRBV7-6 to TRBJ1-1, with TRBD1 as a possible D gene (5 bases). This CDR3 is 14 amino acids long. Germline V gene data show CDR1 as SGHVS and CDR2 as FNYEAQ. Between the trimmed V and J ends, which lost 5 bases and 4 bases, there was a span of 14 bases. CDR3 in DNA: TGTGCCAGCAGCCCGACCGGGGGTTCCACTGAAGCTTTCTTT. It translates to CASSPTGGSTEAFF.

This clonotype has ten or more counts. The chain combines TRBV4-3 with TRBJ1-2; D is uncertain. This CDR3 is built from 13 residues. Looked up from germline, CDR1 is LGHNA and CDR2 is YSLEER. V lost 0 bases and J lost 4, with 6 bases in between. The CDR3 here is CASSQEEGYGYTF. Written as DNA, the CDR3 is TGCGCCAGCAGCCAAGAGGAGGGCTATGGCTACACCTTC.

This clonotype came up many times. This sequence joins TRBV20-1 and TRBJ2-2; the D gene is possibly TRBD1 (5 bases). The CDR3 has 15 residues. The germline gives CDR1 DFQATT, CDR2 SNEGSKA (reference sequence). V lost 2 bases to trimming and J lost 4 bases, with 14 bases between them. The CDR3: CSARIGQRGTGELFF. CDR3 nucleotides: TGCAGTGCTAGAATAGGACAAAGGGGCACCGGGGAGCTGTTTTTT.

The table lists this clonotype with many counts. The chain recombines TRBV7-2 with TRBJ1-5; D is ambiguous. The V end lost 4 bases, the J end lost 6 bases, and 10 bases lay between the germline ends. The CDR3 consists of 13 residues. CDR1 SGHTA and CDR2 FQGNSA come from the germline V gene. The DNA for the CDR3 is TGTGCCAGCAGCTCTCAGGATGTTCAGCCCCAGCATTTT. Translation gives CASSSQDVQPQHF.

This clonotype showed up just a few times. This chain connects TRBV21-1 to TRBJ1-3; the table's D call TRBD1 went unverified against the DNA. TRBV21-1 is a pseudogene segment. The CDR3 loop spans 15 amino acids. DNA of the CDR3: TGTGCCAGCAGCAAAGGGGGGGGCGGAGGAAACACCATATATTTT. Translation: CASSKGGGGGNTIYF.

This clonotype showed up many times. The V call is TRBV29-1, the J call TRBJ2-5, with D tentatively TRBD1 or TRBD2 (6 bases each). Trimming removed 3 bases from V and 1 base from J, with 9 bases in between. This CDR3 is 13 amino acids long. Germline CDR1 SQVTM, CDR2 ANQGSEA. The CDR3 reads CSVDSGAQETQYF. CDR3 DNA sequence: TGCAGCGTTGATTCGGGGGCCCAAGAGACCCAGTACTTC.

This clonotype was found many times. This chain uses TRBV7-9 with TRBJ1-2; a possible D gene is TRBD1 (5 bases). Germline V gives CDR1 SEHNR, CDR2 FQNEAQ (reference sequence). CDR3 length equals 15 residues. Trimming stripped 1 base from V and 5 bases from J, with 14 bases between. CDR3 protein: CASSLGSAGEYGYTF. Here the CDR3 DNA reads TGTGCCAGCAGCTTAGGTTCCGCGGGGGAATATGGCTACACCTTC.

The chain recombines TRBV5-4 with TRBJ1-1, with D possibly matching TRBD1 (6 bases). The length of the CDR3 is 15 residues. Germline V gene data show CDR1 as SGHNT and CDR2 as YYREEE (reference sequence). V gave up 4 bases and J gave up 5 bases, with 18 bases separating them. CDR3 bases: TGTGCCAGCAGCATGGGGGGGCTACACAGGACTGAAGCTTTCTTT. Its translation is CASSMGGLHRTEAFF.

Only a few counts were recorded for this clonotype. The genes are TRBV7-3 and TRBJ1-4; D gene ambiguous. The CDR3 runs to 15 residues. V shed 5 bases and J shed 0 bases, with 10 bases lying between them. Germline V gene sequence: CDR1 SGHTA, CDR2 FQGTGA. This CDR3 is CASSLLGATNEKLFF. CDR3 sequence (DNA): TGTGCCAGCAGCCTCCTGGGTGCAACTAATGAAAAACTGTTTTTT. The variable domain in full, completed from reference TRBV7-3 and TRBJ1-4, reads GAGVSQTPSNKVTEKGKYVELRCDPISGHTALYWYRQSLGQGPEFLIYFQGTGAADDSGLPNDRFFAVRPEGSVSTLKIQRTERGDSAVYLCASSLLGATNEKLFFGSGTQLSVL.

This clonotype was seen at least ten times. The chain links TRBV12-3 or TRBV12-4 to TRBJ1-1; TRBD1 might be the D (5 bases). V lost 2 bases, J lost 3 bases, and 13 bases lay in between. This CDR3 spans 15 amino acids. The CDR3 loop is CASSLTQGVYTEAFF. The DNA of the CDR3 is TGTGCCAGCAGTTTAACCCAGGGAGTGTACACTGAAGCTTTCTTT.

This clonotype was picked up many times. J is TRBJ1-2 and V is TRBV12-3 or TRBV12-4, with D perhaps TRBD1 (5 bases). This CDR3 has 13 amino acids. Trimming took 3 bases from V and 4 from J, leaving 9 bases between them. The CDR3 sequence: CASSFRDSYGYTF. For the CDR3, the DNA is TGTGCCAGCAGTTTTCGAGACAGCTATGGCTACACCTTC.

This clonotype showed up many times. The chain has TRBV12-3 or TRBV12-4 and TRBJ1-4, with D possibly TRBD1 on 5 matching bases. The CDR3 spans 12 residues. Trimming pared 5 bases from V and 9 bases from J, leaving 10 bases between. CDR3 loop: CASSLPDKKLFF. CDR3 nucleotides: TGTGCCAGCAGTCTCCCGGACAAAAAACTGTTTTTT.

This clonotype has a count of ten or more. CDR3 residues: CASSVQGARRDDTQYF. CDR3 DNA sequence: TGTGCCAGCAGCGTCCAGGGTGCACGTAGGGATGATACGCAGTATTTT. The J gene is TRBJ2-3, the V gene TRBV9, with D possibly TRBD1 on 5 matching bases. This CDR3 has 16 residues. With 2 bases removed from V and 6 bases from J, the gap between germline ends came to 19 bases. Germline V lookup: CDR1 SGDLS, CDR2 YYNGEE.

In its sample, this clonotype was seen many times. The genes are TRBV10-3 and TRBJ1-1, with 8 bases aligning to TRBD1. V gave up 2 bases and J gave up 6 bases; unmatched junction bases: 2. From germline, CDR1 is ENHRY and CDR2 SYGVKD. The CDR3 runs 13 residues. The CDR3 sequence is CAISEETGAEAFF. In nucleotides, the CDR3 is TGTGCCATCAGTGAGGAGACAGGGGCTGAAGCTTTCTTT.

This clonotype has ten or more counts. V and J are TRBV25-1 and TRBJ1-1; tentative D call: TRBD1 (5 bases). The germline gives CDR1 MGHDK, CDR2 SYGVNS. V lost 3 bases to trimming and J lost 5 bases, with 16 bases between them. This CDR3 contains 15 residues. CDR3 DNA: TGTGCCAGCAGTGAGATTCGTGGGACGGGGACTGAAGCTTTCTTT. It codes for CASSEIRGTGTEAFF. Full variable domain (outside the CDR3, taken from reference TRBV25-1 and TRBJ1-1): EADIYQTPRYLVIGTGKKITLECSQTMGHDKMYWYQQDPGMELHLIHYSYGVNSTEKGDLSSESTVSRIRTEHFPLTLESARPSHTSQYLCASSEIRGTGTEAFFGQGTRLTVV.

This clonotype was counted many times. The chain uses TRBV20-1 and TRBJ2-2; TRBD2 agrees at 9 bases. Germline-derived CDR1 and CDR2 are DFQATT and SNEGSKA (reference sequence). The CDR3 length is 16 residues. With V trimmed by 0 bases and J by 4 bases, 6 bases remained unmatched. CDR3 DNA: TGCAGTGCTAGAGATTCCCTAGCGGGGATCACCGGGGAGCTGTTTTTT. Translation gives CSARDSLAGITGELFF.

This clonotype was recorded many times. This rearrangement joins TRBV12-3 or TRBV12-4 to TRBJ2-7; 8 bases fit TRBD2. The CDR3 is made up of 14 amino acids. V trimming: 2 bases; J trimming: 6 bases; junction bases outside the gene matches: 6. CDR3 sequence reads: CASSLTGAGGEQYF. The CDR3 nucleotides are TGTGCCAGCAGTTTAACGGGGGCGGGAGGCGAGCAGTACTTC.